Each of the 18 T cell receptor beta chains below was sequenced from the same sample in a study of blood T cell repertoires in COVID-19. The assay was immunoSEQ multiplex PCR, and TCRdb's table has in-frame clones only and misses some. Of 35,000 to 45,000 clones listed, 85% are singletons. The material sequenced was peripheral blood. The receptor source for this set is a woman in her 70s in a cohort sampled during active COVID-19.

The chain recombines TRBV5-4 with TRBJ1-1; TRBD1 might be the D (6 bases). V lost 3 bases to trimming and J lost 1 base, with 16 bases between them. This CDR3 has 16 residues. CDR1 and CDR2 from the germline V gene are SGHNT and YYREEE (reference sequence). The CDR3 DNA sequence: TGTGCCAGCAGCTACACAGGGTTGGTTAAGAACACTGAAGCTTTCTTT. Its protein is CASSYTGLVKNTEAFF.

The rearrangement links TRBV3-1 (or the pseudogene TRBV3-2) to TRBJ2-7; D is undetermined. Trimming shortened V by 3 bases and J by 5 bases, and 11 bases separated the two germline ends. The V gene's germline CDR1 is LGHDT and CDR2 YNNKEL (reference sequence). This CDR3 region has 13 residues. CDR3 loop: CASSHLDSHEQYF. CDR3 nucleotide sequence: TGTGCCAGCAGCCACCTAGATAGCCACGAGCAGTACTTC.

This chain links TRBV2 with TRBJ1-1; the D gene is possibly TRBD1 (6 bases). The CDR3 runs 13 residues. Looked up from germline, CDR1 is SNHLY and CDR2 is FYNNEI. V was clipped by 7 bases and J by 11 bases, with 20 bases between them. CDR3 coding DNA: TGTGCCAGCAAGACCCGGGACATCTCGGGCGCTTTCTTT. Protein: CASKTRDISGAFF.

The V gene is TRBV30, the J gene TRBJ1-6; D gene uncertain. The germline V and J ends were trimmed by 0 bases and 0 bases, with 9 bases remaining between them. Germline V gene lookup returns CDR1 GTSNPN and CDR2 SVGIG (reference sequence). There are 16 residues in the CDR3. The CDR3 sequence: CAWSVLGSSYNSPLHF. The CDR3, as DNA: TGTGCCTGGAGTGTACTCGGGAGCTCCTATAATTCACCCCTCCACTTT.

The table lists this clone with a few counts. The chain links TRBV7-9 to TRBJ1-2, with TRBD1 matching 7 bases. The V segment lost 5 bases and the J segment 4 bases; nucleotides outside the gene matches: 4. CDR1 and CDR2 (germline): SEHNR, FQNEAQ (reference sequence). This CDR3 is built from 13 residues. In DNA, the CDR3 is TGTGCCAGCAGCCCAGGGGGAAGCTATGGCTACACCTTC. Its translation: CASSPGGSYGYTF.

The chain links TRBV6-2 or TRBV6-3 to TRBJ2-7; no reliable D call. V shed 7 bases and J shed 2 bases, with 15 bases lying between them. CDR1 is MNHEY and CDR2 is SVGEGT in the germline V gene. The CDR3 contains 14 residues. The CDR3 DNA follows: TGTGCCAGCATCCCCCCAAGCTCCCCCTACGAGCAGTACTTC. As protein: CASIPPSSPYEQYF.

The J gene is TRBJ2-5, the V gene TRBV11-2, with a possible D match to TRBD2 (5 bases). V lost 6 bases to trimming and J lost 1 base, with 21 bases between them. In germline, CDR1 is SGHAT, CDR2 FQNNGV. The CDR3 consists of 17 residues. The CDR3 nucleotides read TGTGCCAGCAGTCTCCTCTTAGCGCCCGTCGGCCAAGAGACCCAGTACTTC. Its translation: CASSLLLAPVGQETQYF.

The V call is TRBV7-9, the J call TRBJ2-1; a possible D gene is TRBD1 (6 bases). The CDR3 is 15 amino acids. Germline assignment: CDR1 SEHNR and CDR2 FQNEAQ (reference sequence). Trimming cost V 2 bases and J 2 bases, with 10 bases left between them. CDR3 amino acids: CASSLIGGTYNEQFF. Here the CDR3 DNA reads TGTGCCAGCAGCTTAATAGGGGGAACCTACAATGAGCAGTTCTTC.

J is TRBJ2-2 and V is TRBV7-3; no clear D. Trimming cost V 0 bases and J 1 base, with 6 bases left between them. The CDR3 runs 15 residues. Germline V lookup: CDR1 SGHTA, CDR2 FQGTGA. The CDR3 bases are TGTGCCAGCAGCTTAACACCAGGGAACACCGGGGAGCTGTTTTTT. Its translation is CASSLTPGNTGELFF.

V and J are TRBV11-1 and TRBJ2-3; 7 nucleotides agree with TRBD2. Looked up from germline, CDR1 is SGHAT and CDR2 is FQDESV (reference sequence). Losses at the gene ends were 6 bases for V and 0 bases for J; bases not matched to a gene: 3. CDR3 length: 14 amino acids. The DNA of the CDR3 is TGTGCCAGCAGTCTTAGCGGGAGCACAGATACGCAGTATTTT. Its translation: CASSLSGSTDTQYF.

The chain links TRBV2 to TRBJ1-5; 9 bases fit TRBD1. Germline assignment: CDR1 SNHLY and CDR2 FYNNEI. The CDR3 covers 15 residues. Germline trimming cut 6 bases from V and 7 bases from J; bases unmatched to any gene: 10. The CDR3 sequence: CASRSGTGRHQPQHF. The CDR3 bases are TGTGCCAGCAGATCCGGGACAGGGAGGCACCAGCCCCAGCATTTT.

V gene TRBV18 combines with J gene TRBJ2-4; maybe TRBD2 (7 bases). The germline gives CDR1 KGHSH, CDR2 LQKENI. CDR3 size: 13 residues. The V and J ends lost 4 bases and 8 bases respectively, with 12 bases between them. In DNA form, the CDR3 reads TGTGCCAGCTCACGGCTAGGGGGGGACATTCAGTACTTC. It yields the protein CASSRLGGDIQYF.

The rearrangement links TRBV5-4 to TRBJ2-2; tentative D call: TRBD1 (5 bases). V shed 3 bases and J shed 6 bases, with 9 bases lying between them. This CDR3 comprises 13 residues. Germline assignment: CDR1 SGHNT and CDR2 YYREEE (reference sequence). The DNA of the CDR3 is TGTGCCAGCAGCTCCTTGACAGCCGGGGAGCTGTTTTTT. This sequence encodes CASSSLTAGELFF.

The CDR3 reads CAWTKGHPYEQYF. The CDR3 DNA reads as TGTGCCTGGACCAAGGGACACCCCTACGAGCAGTACTTC. The chain links TRBV30 to TRBJ2-7; a weak D match, TRBD1 (6 bases). Trimming cost V 4 bases and J 2 bases, with 12 bases left between them. CDR3 length equals 13 residues. Germline V gene sequence: CDR1 GTSNPN, CDR2 SVGIG (reference sequence). Together with reference TRBV30 and TRBJ2-7, the CDR3 gives the full variable domain: SQTIHQWPATLVQPVGSPLSLECTVEGTSNPNLYWYRQAAGRGLQLLFYSVGIGQISSEVPQNLSASRPQDRQFILSSKKLLLSDSGFYLCAWTKGHPYEQYFGPGTRLTVT.

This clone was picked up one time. The CDR3, as DNA: TGTGCCTGGAGTGTACGAGGGACAGGGTCCTCTGGCTACACCTTC. This codes for CAWSVRGTGSSGYTF. The chain carries TRBV30 and TRBJ1-2; TRBD1 matches 9 bases. The J segment lost 7 bases and the V segment lost 0 bases, leaving 9 bases of the junction unmatched. Germline CDR1 is GTSNPN and CDR2 is SVGIG (reference sequence). The CDR3 sequence is 15 residues long.

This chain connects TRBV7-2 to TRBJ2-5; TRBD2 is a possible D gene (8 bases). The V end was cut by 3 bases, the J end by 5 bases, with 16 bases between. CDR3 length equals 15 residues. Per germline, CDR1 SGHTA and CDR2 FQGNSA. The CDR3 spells CASSFQGGLGETQYF. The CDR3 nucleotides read TGTGCCAGCAGCTTCCAGGGGGGACTAGGGGAGACCCAGTACTTC.

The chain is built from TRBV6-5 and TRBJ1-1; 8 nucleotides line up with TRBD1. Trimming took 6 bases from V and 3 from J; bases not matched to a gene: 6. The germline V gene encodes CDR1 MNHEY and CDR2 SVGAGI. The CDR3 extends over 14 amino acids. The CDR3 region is CASRFQGAHTEAFF. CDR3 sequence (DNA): TGTGCCAGCAGGTTTCAGGGGGCCCACACTGAAGCTTTCTTT.

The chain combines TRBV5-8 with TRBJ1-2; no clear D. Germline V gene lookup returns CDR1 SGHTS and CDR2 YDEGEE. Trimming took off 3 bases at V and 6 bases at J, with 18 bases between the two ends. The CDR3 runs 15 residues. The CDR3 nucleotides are TGTGCCAGCAGCTCGGGCCATTCCGTCGGGGATGGCTACACCTTC. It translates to CASSSGHSVGDGYTF.